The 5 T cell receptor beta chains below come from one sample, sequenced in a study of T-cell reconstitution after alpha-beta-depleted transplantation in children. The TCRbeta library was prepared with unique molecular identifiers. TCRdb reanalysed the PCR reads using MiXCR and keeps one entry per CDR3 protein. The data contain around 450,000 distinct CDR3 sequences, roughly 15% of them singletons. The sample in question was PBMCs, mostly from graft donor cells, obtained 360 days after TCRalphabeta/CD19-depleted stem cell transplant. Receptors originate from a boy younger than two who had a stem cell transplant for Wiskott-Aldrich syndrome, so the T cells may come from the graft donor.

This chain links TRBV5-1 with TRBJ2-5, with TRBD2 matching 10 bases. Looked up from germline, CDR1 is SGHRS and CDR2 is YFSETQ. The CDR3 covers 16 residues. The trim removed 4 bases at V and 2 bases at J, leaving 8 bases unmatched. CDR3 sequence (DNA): TGCGCCAGCAGCCCCGGACTAGCGGCGCCTCAAGAGACCCAGTACTTC. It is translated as CASSPGLAAPQETQYF.

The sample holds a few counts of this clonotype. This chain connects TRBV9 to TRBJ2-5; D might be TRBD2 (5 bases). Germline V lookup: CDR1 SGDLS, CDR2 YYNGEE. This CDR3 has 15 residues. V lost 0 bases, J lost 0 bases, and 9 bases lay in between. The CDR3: CASSVVGMDQETQYF. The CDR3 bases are TGTGCCAGCAGCGTAGTCGGGATGGACCAAGAGACCCAGTACTTC.

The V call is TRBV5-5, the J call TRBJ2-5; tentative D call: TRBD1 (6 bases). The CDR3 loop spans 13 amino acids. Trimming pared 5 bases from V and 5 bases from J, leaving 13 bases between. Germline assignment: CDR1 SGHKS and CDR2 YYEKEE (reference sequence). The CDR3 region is CASRSLGAETQYF. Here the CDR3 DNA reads TGTGCCAGCAGATCTCTGGGGGCCGAGACCCAGTACTTC.

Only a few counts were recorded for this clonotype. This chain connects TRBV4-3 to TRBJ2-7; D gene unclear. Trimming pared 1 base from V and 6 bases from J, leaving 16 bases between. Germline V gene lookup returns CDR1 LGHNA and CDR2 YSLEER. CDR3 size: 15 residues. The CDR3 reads CASSQVTNGLAEQYF. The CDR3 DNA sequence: TGCGCCAGCAGCCAAGTCACGAACGGGCTCGCCGAGCAGTACTTC.

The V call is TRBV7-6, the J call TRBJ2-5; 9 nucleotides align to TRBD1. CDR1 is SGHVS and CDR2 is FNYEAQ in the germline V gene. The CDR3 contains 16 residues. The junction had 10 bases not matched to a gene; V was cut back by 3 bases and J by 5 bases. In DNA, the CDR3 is TGTGCCAGCAGCTTCTCTCGCCGGACAGGGGTCGAGACCCAGTACTTC. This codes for CASSFSRRTGVETQYF.